Here is one T cell receptor beta chain with its context. Its matching antigen is unknown. The sample comes from a study of T cell responses to AZD1222 COVID-19 vaccine. Clones were read by immunoSEQ multiplex PCR, and TCRdb kept only the in-frame ones, dropping some. The sample has around 140,000 clones; 75% to 90% are singletons. Study-level points and caveats: Reportedly, close to half of spike-specific TCRs are directed against unmutated variant regions.

This CDR3 contains 10 residues. Germline assignment: CDR1 SQVTM and CDR2 ANQGSEA. Trimming shortened V by 2 bases and J by 13 bases, and 8 bases separated the two germline ends. The specimen was peripheral blood, collected on day 0 of AZD1222 vaccination. The chain couples TRBV29-1 to TRBJ1-4, with D perhaps matching TRBD1 (5 bases). The origin of this receptor is an adult in good health. CDR3 coding DNA: TGCAGCGTTGAAATGGGGGTACTGTTTTTT. This gives the protein CSVEMGVLFF.